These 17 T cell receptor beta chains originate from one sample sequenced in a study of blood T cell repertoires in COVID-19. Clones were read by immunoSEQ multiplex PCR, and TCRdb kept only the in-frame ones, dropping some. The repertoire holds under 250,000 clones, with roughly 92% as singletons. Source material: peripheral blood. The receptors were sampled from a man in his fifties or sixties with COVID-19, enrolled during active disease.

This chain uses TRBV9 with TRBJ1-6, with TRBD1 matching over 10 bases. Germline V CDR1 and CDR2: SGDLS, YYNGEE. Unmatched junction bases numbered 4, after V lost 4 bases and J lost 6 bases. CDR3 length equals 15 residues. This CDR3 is CASSLDRGLNSPLHF. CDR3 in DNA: TGTGCCAGCAGCTTAGACAGGGGGCTTAATTCACCCCTCCACTTT.

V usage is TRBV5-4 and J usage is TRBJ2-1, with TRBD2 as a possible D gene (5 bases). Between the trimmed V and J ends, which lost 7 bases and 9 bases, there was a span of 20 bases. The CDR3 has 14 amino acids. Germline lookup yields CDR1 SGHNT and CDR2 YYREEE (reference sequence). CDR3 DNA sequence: TGTGCCAGCCGACATGTCTCAATACGGGGTGAGCAGTTCTTC. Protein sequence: CASRHVSIRGEQFF.

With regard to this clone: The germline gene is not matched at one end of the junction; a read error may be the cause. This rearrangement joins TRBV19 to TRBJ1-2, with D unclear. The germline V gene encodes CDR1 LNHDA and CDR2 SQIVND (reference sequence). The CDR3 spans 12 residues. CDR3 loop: CACRGGDYGYTF. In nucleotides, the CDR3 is TGTGCCTGTAGAGGCGGGGACTATGGCTACACCTTC.

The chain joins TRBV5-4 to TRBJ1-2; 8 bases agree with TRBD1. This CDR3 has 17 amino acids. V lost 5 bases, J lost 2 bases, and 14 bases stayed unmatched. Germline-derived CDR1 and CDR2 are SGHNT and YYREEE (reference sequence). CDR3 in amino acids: CASRPPGQEPINYGYTF. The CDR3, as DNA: TGTGCCAGCAGACCTCCGGGACAGGAACCTATAAACTATGGCTACACCTTC.

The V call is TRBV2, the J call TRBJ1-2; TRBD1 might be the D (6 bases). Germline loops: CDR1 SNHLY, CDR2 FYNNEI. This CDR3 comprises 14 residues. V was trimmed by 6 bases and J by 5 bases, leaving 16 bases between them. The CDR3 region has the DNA TGTGCCAGCAGCCTCGGACAGTCGGCGTATGGCTACACCTTC. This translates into CASSLGQSAYGYTF.

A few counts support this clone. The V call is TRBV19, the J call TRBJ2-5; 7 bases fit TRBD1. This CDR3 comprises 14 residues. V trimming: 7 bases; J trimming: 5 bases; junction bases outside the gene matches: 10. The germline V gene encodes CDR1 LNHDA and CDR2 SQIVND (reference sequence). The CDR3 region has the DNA TGTGCCAGTAAAGAGGGGGCCCCTATGGAGACCCAGTACTTC. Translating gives CASKEGAPMETQYF.

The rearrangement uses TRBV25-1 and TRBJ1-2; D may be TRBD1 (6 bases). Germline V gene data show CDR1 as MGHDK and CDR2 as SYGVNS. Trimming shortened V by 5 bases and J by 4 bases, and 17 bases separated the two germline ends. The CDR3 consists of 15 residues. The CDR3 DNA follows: TGTGCCAGCAGTCCTCTGGACAGCCGGGGCTATGGCTACACCTTC. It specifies CASSPLDSRGYGYTF.

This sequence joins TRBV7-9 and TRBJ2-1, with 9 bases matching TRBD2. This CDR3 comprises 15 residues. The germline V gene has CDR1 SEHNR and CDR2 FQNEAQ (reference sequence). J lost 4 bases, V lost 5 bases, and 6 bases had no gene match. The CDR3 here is CASSPPGLAYNEQFF. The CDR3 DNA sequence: TGTGCCAGCAGCCCACCGGGACTAGCTTACAATGAGCAGTTCTTC.

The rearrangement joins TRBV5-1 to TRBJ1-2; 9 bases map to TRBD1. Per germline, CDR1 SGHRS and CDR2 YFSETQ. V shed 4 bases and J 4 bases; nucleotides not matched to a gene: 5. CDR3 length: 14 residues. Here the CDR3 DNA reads TGCGCCAGCAGCGCGGGACAGGGCAGCTATGGCTACACCTTC. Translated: CASSAGQGSYGYTF.

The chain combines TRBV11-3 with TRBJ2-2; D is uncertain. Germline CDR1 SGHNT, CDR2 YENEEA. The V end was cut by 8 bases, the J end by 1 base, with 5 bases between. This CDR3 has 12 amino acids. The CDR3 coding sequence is TGTGCCAGCCAGCGGAACACCGGGGAGCTGTTTTTT. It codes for CASQRNTGELFF.

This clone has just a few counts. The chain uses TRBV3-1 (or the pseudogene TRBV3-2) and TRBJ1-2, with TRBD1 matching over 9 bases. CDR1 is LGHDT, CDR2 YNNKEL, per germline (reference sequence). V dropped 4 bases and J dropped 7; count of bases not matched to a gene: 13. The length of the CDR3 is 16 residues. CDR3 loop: CASSPQMEQGAVGYTF. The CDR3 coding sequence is TGTGCCAGCAGCCCCCAAATGGAACAGGGGGCCGTTGGCTACACCTTC.

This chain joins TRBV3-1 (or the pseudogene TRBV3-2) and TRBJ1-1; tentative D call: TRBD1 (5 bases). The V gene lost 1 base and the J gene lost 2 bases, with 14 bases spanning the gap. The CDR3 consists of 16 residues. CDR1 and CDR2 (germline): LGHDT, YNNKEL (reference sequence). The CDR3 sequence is CASSQVTGLSNTEAFF. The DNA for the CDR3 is TGTGCCAGCAGCCAAGTCACAGGTTTAAGTAACACTGAAGCTTTCTTT.

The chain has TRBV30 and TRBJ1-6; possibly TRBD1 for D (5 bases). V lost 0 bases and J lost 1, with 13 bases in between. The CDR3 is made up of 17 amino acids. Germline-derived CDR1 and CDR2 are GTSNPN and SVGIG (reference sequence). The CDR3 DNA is TGTGCCTGGAGTGTCGGCGGGGGTAGGTCCTATAATTCACCCCTCCACTTT. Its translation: CAWSVGGGRSYNSPLHF.

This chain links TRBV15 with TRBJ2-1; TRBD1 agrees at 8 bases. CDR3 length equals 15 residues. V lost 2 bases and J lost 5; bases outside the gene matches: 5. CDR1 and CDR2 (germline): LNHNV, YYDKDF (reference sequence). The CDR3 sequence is CATSRQGARDNEQFF. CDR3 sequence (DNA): TGTGCCACCAGCAGACAGGGGGCTAGGGACAATGAGCAGTTCTTC. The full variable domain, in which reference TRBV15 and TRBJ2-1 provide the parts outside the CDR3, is DAMVIQNPRYQVTQFGKPVTLSCSQTLNHNVMYWYQQKSSQAPKLLFHYYDKDFNNEADTPDNFQSRRPNTSFCFLDIRSPGLGDTAMYLCATSRQGARDNEQFFGPGTRLTVL.

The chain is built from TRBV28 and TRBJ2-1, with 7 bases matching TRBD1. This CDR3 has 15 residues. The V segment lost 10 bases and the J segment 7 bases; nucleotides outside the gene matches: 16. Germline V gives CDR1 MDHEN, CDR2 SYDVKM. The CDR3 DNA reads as TGTGCCATCGCGAAGTGGGTGGGACAGCGTAATGAGCAGTTCTTC. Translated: CAIAKWVGQRNEQFF.

For the CDR3, the DNA is TGTGCCAGCTCACTAGGAGGGGCCGGACTGAACACTGAAGCTTTCTTT. Its translation: CASSLGGAGLNTEAFF. This chain uses TRBV18 with TRBJ1-1, with D perhaps TRBD1 (5 bases). V shed 4 bases and J shed 0 bases, with 15 bases lying between them. The CDR3 covers 16 residues. Germline V lookup: CDR1 KGHSH, CDR2 LQKENI.

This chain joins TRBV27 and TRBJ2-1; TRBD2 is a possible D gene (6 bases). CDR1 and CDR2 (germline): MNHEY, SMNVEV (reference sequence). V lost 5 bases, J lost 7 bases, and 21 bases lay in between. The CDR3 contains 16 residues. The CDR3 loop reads CASSHVVSLAGNEQFF. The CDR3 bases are TGTGCCAGCAGTCATGTTGTGTCTTTGGCGGGGAATGAGCAGTTCTTC.